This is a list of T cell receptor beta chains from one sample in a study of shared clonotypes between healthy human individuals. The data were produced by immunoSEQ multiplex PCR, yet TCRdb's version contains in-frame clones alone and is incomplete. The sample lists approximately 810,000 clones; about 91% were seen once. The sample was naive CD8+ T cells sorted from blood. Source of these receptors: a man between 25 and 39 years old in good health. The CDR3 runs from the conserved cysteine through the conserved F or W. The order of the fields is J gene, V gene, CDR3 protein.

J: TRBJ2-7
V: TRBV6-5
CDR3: CASSHRDTYSYEQYF

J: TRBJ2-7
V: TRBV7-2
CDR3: CASSLTRRGINEQYF

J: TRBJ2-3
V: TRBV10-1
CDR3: CASGRGDTQYF

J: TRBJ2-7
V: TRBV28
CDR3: CASSPGTSGLYEQYF

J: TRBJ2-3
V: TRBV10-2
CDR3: CASRVYTDTQYF

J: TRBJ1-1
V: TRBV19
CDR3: CASNPGTKNTEAFF

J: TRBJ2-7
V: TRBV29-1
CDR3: CSVETNHASRDSYEQYF

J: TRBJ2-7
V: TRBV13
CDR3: CASSRRQGGYEQYF

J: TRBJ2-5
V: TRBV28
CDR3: CASSFTLAGGISYQETQYF

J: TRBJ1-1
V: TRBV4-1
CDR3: CASSALGGLNTEAFF